Listed here are 3 T cell receptor beta chains from one sample, sequenced in a study of tumor-infiltrating lymphocytes in primary liver carcinoma. Production of TCR beta cDNA used around 0.45 ug total RNA together with a constant-region primer. TCR beta libraries came from three nested multiplex PCR rounds using slightly modified ARM-PCR. Running 9 to 11 cycles apiece, the first two PCR rounds relied on TRBV1-TRBV30 forward primers together with a C-beta reverse primer. TCRdb called the multiplex PCR reads again in MiXCR, with one record for every CDR3 protein. The table shows approximately 190,000 distinct CDR3 sequences, with around four fifths occurring only once. Extraction of RNA together with DNA used about 17-34 mg of unsorted bulk tissue. Sequencing used tumor tissue from primary liver carcinoma. Receptors were obtained from a man aged 40-55 years with primary liver carcinoma and hepatitis B virus infection.

J is TRBJ2-1 and V is TRBV29-1; TRBD2 aligns across 7 bases. Looked up from germline, CDR1 is SQVTM and CDR2 is ANQGSEA. V trimming: 4 bases; J trimming: 3 bases; junction bases outside the gene matches: 9. The CDR3 runs to 15 residues. This CDR3 reads CSVGLAVWFYNEQFF. For the CDR3, the DNA is TGCAGCGTTGGTCTAGCGGTATGGTTCTACAATGAGCAGTTCTTC.

V gene TRBV11-1 combines with J gene TRBJ1-1; D possibly corresponds to TRBD1 (6 bases). The CDR3 runs 15 residues. The germline V gene encodes CDR1 SGHAT and CDR2 FQDESV (reference sequence). Trimming took 10 bases from V and 1 from J, leaving 19 bases between them. CDR3 sequence reads: CAINPPQGRNTEAFF. CDR3 in DNA: TGTGCCATCAACCCGCCACAGGGTCGGAACACTGAAGCTTTCTTT.

This clonotype has a single count. Compared with germline, one end of the junction differs, possibly owing to a read error. V gene TRBV11-1 combines with J gene TRBJ2-1, with 8 bases that match TRBD2. Germline lookup yields CDR1 SGHAT and CDR2 FQDESV (reference sequence). This CDR3 has 17 amino acids. CDR3 loop: CASSPPSTSASGNGQFF. CDR3 bases: TGTGCCAGCAGCCCCCCCTCGACTAGCGCGAGTGGAAATGGGCAGTTCTTC.